The 14 T cell receptor beta chains in this list originate from one sample, sequenced in a study of ipilimumab plus nivolumab after autologous stem cell transplantation. The table came from immunoSEQ multiplex PCR; TCRdb's copy has only in-frame clones and leaves some out. This table has over 10,000 clones, 70% to 80% appearing once. Source: PBMCs, taken in a trial of ipilimumab plus nivolumab as post-transplant consolidation. These receptors were taken from a male donor with multiple myeloma.

The J gene is TRBJ1-1, the V gene TRBV29-1, with 8 bases identical to TRBD1. The germline V gene encodes CDR1 SQVTM and CDR2 ANQGSEA. Trimming at V came to 7 bases and at J to 1 base, leaving 5 bases not matched to a gene. The CDR3 loop spans 13 amino acids. CDR3 in DNA: TGCAGCGCCCGGACAGGGACGAACACTGAAGCTTTCTTT. Translation gives CSARTGTNTEAFF.

The chain couples TRBV18 to TRBJ2-5, with unresolved D. V shed 2 bases and J shed 2 bases, with 12 bases lying between them. The germline gives CDR1 KGHSH, CDR2 LQKENI. The CDR3 consists of 15 residues. CDR3 region: CASSPNTGLQETQYF. The CDR3 DNA is TGTGCCAGCTCACCAAACACCGGATTACAAGAGACCCAGTACTTC.

The chain employs TRBV4-1 and TRBJ2-1, with 9 bases identical to TRBD2. The trim removed 0 bases at V and 4 bases at J, leaving 4 bases unmatched. Germline CDR1 is MGHRA and CDR2 is YSYEKL. The CDR3 runs 16 residues. The CDR3 loop is CASSQEAGGHYNEQFF. The CDR3 DNA reads TGCGCCAGCAGCCAAGAGGCGGGGGGGCATTACAATGAGCAGTTCTTC.

This clone was detected once. One end of the junction does not line up with germline, which may come from a read error. This sequence joins TRBV29-1 and TRBJ2-3, with 7 positions matching TRBD1. The CDR3 is 12 residues long. The V gene's germline CDR1 is SQVTM and CDR2 ANQGSEA. DNA for the CDR3: TGCAGCGTAGAAGAAGGGGGCGATACGCAGTATTTT. Translating it yields CSVEEGGDTQYF.

The sample holds a few counts of this clone. The chain combines TRBV9 with TRBJ1-1; D ambiguous. From germline, CDR1 is SGDLS and CDR2 YYNGEE. V gave up 2 bases and J gave up 10 bases, with 24 bases separating them. The CDR3 sequence is 16 residues long. The CDR3 loop is CASSVMSGKWAQGAFF. CDR3 DNA sequence: TGTGCCAGCAGCGTTATGAGCGGGAAATGGGCCCAAGGAGCTTTCTTT.

The chain combines TRBV5-4 with TRBJ2-5; TRBD1 matches at 7 bases. The J segment lost 3 bases and the V segment lost 0 bases, leaving 2 bases of the junction unmatched. The CDR3 spans 14 residues. Germline loops: CDR1 SGHNT, CDR2 YYREEE (reference sequence). DNA of the CDR3: TGTGCCAGCAGCTTGGGTACAGGGGAAGAGACCCAGTACTTC. This encodes CASSLGTGEETQYF.

V usage is TRBV27 and J usage is TRBJ2-7; no reliable D call. The germline CDR1 and CDR2 sequences are MNHEY and SMNVEV (reference sequence). The length of the CDR3 is 14 residues. The ends were cut back, 4 bases at V and 0 bases at J, with 10 bases in the middle. The CDR3: CASSSRSYSYEQYF. The CDR3 DNA follows: TGTGCCAGCAGTTCCAGGTCGTACTCCTACGAGCAGTACTTC.

V is TRBV6-1 and J is TRBJ1-4; the D gene is possibly TRBD1 (5 bases). Germline lookup yields CDR1 MNHNS and CDR2 SASEGT. The length of the CDR3 is 18 residues. The V gene lost 0 bases and the J gene lost 8 bases, with 22 bases spanning the gap. The CDR3: CASSEALIAGQRWEKLFF. CDR3 nucleotide sequence: TGTGCCAGCAGTGAAGCGCTAATTGCCGGACAACGGTGGGAAAAACTGTTTTTT.

V and J are TRBV7-2 and TRBJ2-3; D unclear. Trimming stripped 3 bases from V and 6 bases from J, with 10 bases between. The CDR3 extends over 13 amino acids. Germline values: CDR1 SGHTA, CDR2 FQGNSA. The chain's CDR3 is CASSFSSADTQYF. For the CDR3, the DNA is TGTGCCAGCAGCTTTAGTAGTGCCGATACGCAGTATTTT.

The chain carries TRBV7-9 and TRBJ2-7, with 12 positions matching TRBD2. The J segment lost 2 bases and the V segment lost 4 bases, leaving 9 bases of the junction unmatched. The CDR3 loop spans 17 amino acids. Germline V CDR1 and CDR2: SEHNR, FQNEAQ (reference sequence). CDR3 residues: CASSYGTSGPTTYEQYF. The CDR3 DNA sequence: TGTGCCAGCAGCTACGGGACTAGCGGGCCGACGACCTACGAGCAGTACTTC.

By share, this clone ranks as medium-sized. In DNA, the CDR3 is TGTGCCACCAGCACAAGCCCAGACAACTATGGCTACACCTTC. Its translation is CATSTSPDNYGYTF. The V gene is TRBV15, the J gene TRBJ1-2; D remains ambiguous. The CDR3 totals 14 residues. The germline V gene encodes CDR1 LNHNV and CDR2 YYDKDF (reference sequence). Trimming removed 4 bases from V and 2 bases from J, with 11 bases in between. Full variable domain (rest looked up from reference TRBV15 and TRBJ1-2): DAMVIQNPRYQVTQFGKPVTLSCSQTLNHNVMYWYQQKSSQAPKLLFHYYDKDFNNEADTPDNFQSRRPNTSFCFLDIRSPGLGDTAMYLCATSTSPDNYGYTFGSGTRLTVV.

The chain uses TRBV2 and TRBJ2-7; D tentatively fits TRBD1 or TRBD2 (6 bases each). Germline loops: CDR1 SNHLY, CDR2 FYNNEI. This CDR3 spans 16 amino acids. Trimming removed 6 bases at V and 2 bases at J, with 20 bases between. The CDR3 nucleotides are TGTGCCAGCAGGGGGGGCGGTGTACACCACGCCTACGAGCAGTACTTC. Its translation is CASRGGGVHHAYEQYF.

The V and J genes are TRBV7-6 and TRBJ2-5, with D perhaps matching TRBD2 (5 bases). Deletions cut 1 base from V and 3 bases from J, with 12 bases between. CDR3 length equals 15 residues. The germline V gene has CDR1 SGHVS and CDR2 FNYEAQ. CDR3 sequence reads: CASSLVGRREETQYF. The CDR3 coding sequence is TGTGCCAGCAGCTTAGTAGGGAGAAGAGAAGAGACCCAGTACTTC. The whole variable domain, filled in from reference TRBV7-6 and TRBJ2-5, reads GAGVSQSPRYKVTKRGQDVALRCDPISGHVSLYWYRQALGQGPEFLTYFNYEAQQDKSGLPNDRFSAERPEGSISTLTIQRTEQRDSAMYRCASSLVGRREETQYFGPGTRLLVL.

The rearrangement joins TRBV7-6 to TRBJ2-2; D gene ambiguous. This CDR3 region has 16 residues. Deletions cut 0 bases from V and 0 bases from J, with 8 bases between. Germline V gene sequence: CDR1 SGHVS, CDR2 FNYEAQ. The CDR3 spells CASSLAEGANTGELFF. CDR3 bases: TGTGCCAGCAGCTTAGCGGAAGGTGCGAACACCGGGGAGCTGTTTTTT. The full variable domain, its missing parts supplied by reference TRBV7-6 and TRBJ2-2, is GAGVSQSPRYKVTKRGQDVALRCDPISGHVSLYWYRQALGQGPEFLTYFNYEAQQDKSGLPNDRFSAERPEGSISTLTIQRTEQRDSAMYRCASSLAEGANTGELFFGEGSRLTVL.